Listed below are T cell receptor beta chains from one sample, sequenced in a study of cytomegalovirus exposure and HLA in healthy donors. Using immunoSEQ multiplex PCR, the repertoire was profiled, and TCRdb retains in-frame clones only, with some absent. This sample has 84,000 or so clones; over 75% occur once, and the top ten carry about 3.5%. The sequenced sample consisted of PBMCs. The source of these receptors is a man in his forties or fifties in good health and CMV-seronegative. Both conserved end residues are part of each CDR3. D genes are given only for firm matches.

j_gene | v_gene | d_gene | CDR3aa
TRBJ2-2 | TRBV6-1 | TRBD2 | CASSYRTSGTGELFF
TRBJ2-7 | TRBV9 | TRBD1 | CASSVGGTGSYEQYF
TRBJ1-3 | TRBV7-9 | TRBD1 | CASSLYETGQRNTIYF
TRBJ1-5 | TRBV30 | TRBD1 | CAWSGGGLRSQPQHF
TRBJ2-5 | TRBV5-1 | TRBD1 | CASRRQGWSQETQYF
TRBJ2-1 | TRBV5-1 | TRBD2 | CASSSGTSGRKYNEQFF
TRBJ2-3 | TRBV9 | TRBD1 | CASSSGQASTDTQYF
TRBJ2-5 | TRBV7-9 | . | CASSPPGEETQYF
TRBJ1-3 | TRBV7-9 | . | CASSPRQELTGNTIYF
TRBJ2-3 | TRBV4-1 | TRBD2 | CASSQERLAGGTEHF
TRBJ2-2 | TRBV7-9 | . | CASSSAAATNTGELFF
TRBJ2-3 | TRBV11-2 | TRBD2 | CASSLEATSEYF
TRBJ1-4 | TRBV25-1 | . | CASSDLRATNEKLFF
TRBJ2-2 | TRBV29-1 | TRBD1 | CSVASTGTGELFF
TRBJ2-3 | TRBV6-5 | . | CATQASQVRDTQYF
TRBJ1-4 | TRBV5-1 | TRBD1 | CASSSTGGTEKLFF
TRBJ2-1 | TRBV7-3 | . | CASRFPGSEQFF
TRBJ2-2 | TRBV7-9 | . | CASSLRQASNTGELFF
TRBJ1-2 | TRBV6-5 | TRBD1 | CASSRTGGDGYTF
TRBJ1-3 | TRBV6-5 | . | CASSYTGGRLGNTIYF
TRBJ1-1 | TRBV5-4 | . | CASSLATALNTEAFF
TRBJ1-3 | TRBV13 | TRBD1 | CASSPVPGQGRGNTIYF
TRBJ2-5 | TRBV19 | TRBD1 | CASSEGAAKQETQYF
TRBJ2-2 | TRBV19 | TRBD1 | CASYYAGQGFTGELFF
TRBJ2-6 | TRBV19 | . | CASSIGSSGANVLTF
TRBJ2-5 | TRBV2 | TRBD2 | CARARGRGETQYF
. | TRBV5-4 | . | CASSPSGLPYEQYF
TRBJ1-1 | TRBV10-3 | . | CAISESEGEAFF
TRBJ2-5 | TRBV11-3 | TRBD2 | CASSLDWAAGGQETQYF
TRBJ2-3 | TRBV10-2 | . | CASSEGAPDTQYF
TRBJ2-3 | TRBV5-6 | TRBD1 | CASSLAGDRVTDTQYF
TRBJ2-1 | TRBV7-2 | TRBD2 | CASSLAGGWTYNEQFF
TRBJ2-1 | TRBV5-6 | TRBD2 | CASSFGGVEQFF
TRBJ2-7 | TRBV11-1 | . | CASSRTGRGAGEQYF
TRBJ1-6 | TRBV11-2 | TRBD1 | CASSLDPRDRGGNSPLHF
TRBJ1-1 | TRBV7-9 | . | CSSSLGSGWNTEAFF
TRBJ2-1 | TRBV7-6 | TRBD2 | CASSLGLLAGASYNEQFF
TRBJ1-6 | TRBV6-5 | . | CASRRQAQNSPLHF
TRBJ1-4 | TRBV18 | . | CASSPPRGSGEKLFF
TRBJ2-1 | TRBV6-5 | . | CASSPRDNEQFF
TRBJ2-2 | TRBV28 | TRBD1 | CASSSSGTGLPGELFF
TRBJ2-5 | TRBV4-1 | TRBD1 | CASSLPPPTGRIEETQYF
TRBJ1-3 | TRBV28 | TRBD1 | CASSLPAVGQAGNTIYF
TRBJ2-1 | TRBV11-2 | TRBD1 | CASSLAFGQVNNEQFF
TRBJ1-1 | TRBV18 | . | CASFPVEVGEAFF
TRBJ1-1 | TRBV7-8 | TRBD1 | CASSWGQGVSTEAFF
TRBJ1-5 | TRBV28 | TRBD1 | CASLQGAFSNQPQHF
TRBJ1-5 | TRBV19 | TRBD1 | CASSIGQENQPQHF
TRBJ1-2 | TRBV6-1 | . | CASSGGPGLDTF
TRBJ2-1 | TRBV9 | . | CASSVAPSNYNEQFF
TRBJ2-3 | TRBV28 | . | CASSLGGRNTDTQYF
TRBJ2-2 | TRBV2 | . | CASRTDSSPGELFF